Sequencing of this T cell receptor beta chain was carried out in a study of T cell responses to AZD1222 COVID-19 vaccine. Overall study results and limits: There were mostly white British donors and more females than males, and clonal diversity was possibly underestimated. Breadth and depth of Spike-specific TCRs rose after two AZD1222 doses. The repertoires were collected only after the peak T cell response. Nearly half of unique spike-specific TCRs reportedly avoided B.1.351 and B.1.1.7 mutated regions.

Assay: immunoSEQ multiplex PCR; the TCRdb copy retains only in-frame clones and omits some. The table lists 25,000 to 30,000 clones, around nine tenths of them singletons. Between the trimmed V and J ends, which lost 6 bases and 6 bases, there was a span of 15 bases. The CDR3 covers 13 residues. CDR1 and CDR2 (germline): LNHDA, SQIVND (reference sequence). For this clone: The antigen is undetermined.

V gene TRBV19 combines with J gene TRBJ2-7, with D perhaps matching TRBD1 (6 bases). This material consisted of peripheral blood, taken on day 0 of AZD1222 vaccination. This receptor was taken from an adult in good health. CDR3 sequence reads: CASSVTGTSEQYF. The CDR3 nucleotides read TGTGCCAGTAGCGTAACAGGGACGTCCGAGCAGTACTTC.